This TCR beta chain was observed in a study of blood T cells in healthy people across ages. The CDR3 consists of 11 residues. With 2 bases removed from V and 8 bases from J, the gap between germline ends came to 4 bases. Germline loops: CDR1 MNHEY, CDR2 SVGAGI. For the second PCR, which ran for about 6 to 12 cycles, a sample-barcoded 5' primer and a J-beta primer mix were used. TCRdb re-called the 5' RACE reads with MiXCR, one entry per CDR3 protein. The table has roughly 730,000 distinct CDR3 sequences, 56% seen once; the top ten hold approximately 24%. The receptor comes from a man aged 40-50 years in good health. The sample consisted of blood. The chain employs TRBV6-5 and TRBJ2-1, with D unclear. This CDR3 reads CASSYLHEQFF. The CDR3 region has the DNA TGTGCCAGCAGTTACCTCCATGAGCAGTTCTTC.